This record concerns one T cell receptor beta chain sequence. CDR3 length: 16 amino acids. CDR1 SSHAT and CDR2 FNYEAQ come from the germline V gene (reference sequence). Trimming removed 2 bases at V and 9 bases at J, with 20 bases between. Produced via immunoSEQ multiplex PCR; TCRdb's table is partial and in-frame only. In the table there are roughly 120,000 clones, roughly 90% of which are singletons. This sample is drawn from a study of control samples from healthy donors and cancer patients. The gene calls are TRBV7-7 and TRBJ2-1; the D gene is possibly TRBD2 (5 bases). Sequencing was performed on blood. The TCR was taken from a woman between 18 and 29 years old in good health. CDR3 sequence reads: CASSLFTSGLGSEQFF. Here the CDR3 DNA reads TGTGCCAGCAGCTTATTCACGAGTGGTCTGGGGAGTGAGCAGTTCTTC.